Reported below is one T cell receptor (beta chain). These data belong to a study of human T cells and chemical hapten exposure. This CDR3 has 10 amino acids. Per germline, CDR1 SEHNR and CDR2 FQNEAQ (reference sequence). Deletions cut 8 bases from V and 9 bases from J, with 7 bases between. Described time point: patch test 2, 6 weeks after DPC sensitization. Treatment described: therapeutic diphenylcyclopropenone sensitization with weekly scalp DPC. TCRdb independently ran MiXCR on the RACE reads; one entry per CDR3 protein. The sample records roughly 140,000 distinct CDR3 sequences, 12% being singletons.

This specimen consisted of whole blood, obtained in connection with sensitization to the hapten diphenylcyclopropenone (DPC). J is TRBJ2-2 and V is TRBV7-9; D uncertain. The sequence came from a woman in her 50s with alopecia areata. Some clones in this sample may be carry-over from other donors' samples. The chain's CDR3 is CASGPRELFF. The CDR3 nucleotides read TGTGCCAGCGGCCCGAGGGAGCTGTTTTTT.